These 3 T cell receptor beta chains originate from one sample sequenced in a study of identical twins. TCRdb ran MiXCR on the 5' RACE reads and lists one entry per CDR3 protein. The sample carries under 900,000 distinct CDR3 sequences, 9% to 15% recorded once. Another study also made use of these data, one on yellow fever vaccine responses in identical twins.

The sample was PBMCs. These receptors all stem from a woman aged 18 to 35 in good health.

The sample holds many counts of this clonotype. V usage is TRBV29-1 and J usage is TRBJ2-7, with a possible D match to TRBD2 (6 bases). Germline CDR1 SQVTM, CDR2 ANQGSEA. There are 13 residues in the CDR3. V gave up 4 bases and J gave up 0 bases, with 10 bases separating them. In nucleotides, the CDR3 is TGCAGCGTTGCGGCGGGAAGCTCCTACGAGCAGTACTTC. Translated, it gives CSVAAGSSYEQYF.

In this sample, this clonotype turned up a few times. The chain uses TRBV6-1 and TRBJ2-3, with D perhaps matching TRBD1 (5 bases). Germline CDR1 is MNHNS and CDR2 is SASEGT. Trimming removed 3 bases from V and 6 bases from J, with 19 bases in between. There are 16 residues in the CDR3. In DNA form, the CDR3 reads TGTGCCAGCAGTGACTTTGGTAGCATCTCAGGGGATACGCAGTATTTT. As protein: CASSDFGSISGDTQYF.

The chain carries TRBV6-5 and TRBJ2-1, with TRBD2 matching over 12 bases. V was clipped by 0 bases and J by 10 bases; unmatched bases: 4. CDR1 and CDR2 from the germline V gene are MNHEY and SVGAGI. The CDR3 extends over 15 amino acids. CDR3 in DNA: TGTGCCAGCAGTTACTCAGGGACTAGCGGGTGGGAGCAGTTCTTC. It codes for CASSYSGTSGWEQFF.